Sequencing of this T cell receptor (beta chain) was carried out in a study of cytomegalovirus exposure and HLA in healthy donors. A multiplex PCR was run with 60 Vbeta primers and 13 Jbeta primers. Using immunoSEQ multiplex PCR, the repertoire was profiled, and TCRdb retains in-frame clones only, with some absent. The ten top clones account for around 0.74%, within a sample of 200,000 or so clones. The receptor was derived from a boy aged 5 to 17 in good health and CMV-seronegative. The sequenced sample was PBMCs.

The CDR3, as DNA: TGTGCCAGCACCTACAGAGACAGGGGGTACACTGAAGCTTTCTTT. This sequence encodes CASTYRDRGYTEAFF. The V call is TRBV6-5, the J call TRBJ1-1; 9 nucleotides agree with TRBD1. The CDR3 is made up of 15 amino acids. V trimming: 7 bases; J trimming: 3 bases; junction bases outside the gene matches: 9. Germline values: CDR1 MNHEY, CDR2 SVGAGI.